This T cell receptor (beta chain) was obtained from a study of T-cell reconstitution after alpha-beta-depleted transplantation in children. During its preparation, the TCRbeta library received unique molecular identifiers. TCRdb reprocessed the PCR reads via MiXCR and lists one record per CDR3 protein. Of roughly 610,000 distinct CDR3 sequences listed, about 10% are singletons. Many counts were recorded for this clonotype. CDR3 length: 14 residues. Trimming removed 2 bases at V and 6 bases at J, with 12 bases between. Germline loops: CDR1 SGHDT, CDR2 YYEEEE. The rearrangement joins TRBV5-6 to TRBJ1-5; TRBD1 might be the D (5 bases). The clonotype was recovered from a human donor who donated a stem cell graft to a child with acute myeloid leukemia. This specimen was PBMCs from the stem cell graft donor, taken from the stem cell graft. The CDR3 DNA is TGTGCCAGCAGCTTACCGGGGACGGGTCAGCCCCAGCATTTT. Amino acid sequence: CASSLPGTGQPQHF.